This T cell receptor (beta chain) appears in the sequencing data of a study of shared clonotypes between healthy human individuals. Details on this clone: What it recognizes is unknown. A much bigger clone sits one base away, suggesting this may be a read error. Other nucleotide sequences in the sample specify the same CDR3.

Study-wide results and caveats: Memory subsets generally showed lower estimated richness than naive subsets.

Sorted-subset replicate PCR reactions contained 200 to 250 ng DNA, corresponding to approximately 30,000 T cell genomes. Sequencing was performed with immunoSEQ multiplex PCR; in TCRdb, only in-frame clones are kept and a portion is missing. This sample has roughly 1,100,000 clones; about 75% occur once, and the top ten carry approximately 1.5%. The clonotype originates from a man aged 18-30 years in good health. Sample: memory CD4+ T cells sorted from blood. Subset denoted: CD45RA-negative fraction.

The CDR3 bases are TGCGCCAGCAGCTTGCTCGTTGAGGGCTACACCTTC. Its protein product is CASSLLVEGYTF. The genes are TRBV5-4 and TRBJ1-2; unclear D gene. This CDR3 comprises 12 residues. CDR1 and CDR2 from the germline V gene are SGHNT and YYREEE (reference sequence).